The 14 T cell receptor beta chains below come from one sample, sequenced in a study of T cell responses to AZD1222 COVID-19 vaccine. The method was immunoSEQ multiplex PCR; TCRdb's version includes in-frame clones alone and lacks a portion of them. Of 150,000 to 200,000 clones in the sample, less than 95% are singletons; the top ten hold about 1.5%. Sequenced here: peripheral blood, sampled on day 0 of AZD1222 vaccination. These receptors originate from an adult in good health.

The V gene is TRBV11-2, the J gene TRBJ2-5; D is undetermined. This CDR3 has 16 residues. V shed 1 base and J shed 1 base, with 13 bases lying between them. Germline assignment: CDR1 SGHAT and CDR2 FQNNGV. The CDR3 spells CASSLGRRQTQETQYF. CDR3 nucleotide sequence: TGTGCCAGCAGCTTAGGTCGTAGGCAAACCCAAGAGACCCAGTACTTC.

There are a few counts of this clone. This sequence joins TRBV14 and TRBJ2-7; 10 nucleotides agree with TRBD2. CDR1 is SGHDN, CDR2 FVKESK, per germline. CDR3 size: 15 residues. After removal of 4 bases from V and 2 bases from J, the junction contained 5 bases not matched to a gene. This chain's CDR3 is CASSRAGGPPYEQYF. CDR3 DNA: TGTGCCAGCAGCCGAGCGGGAGGGCCCCCCTACGAGCAGTACTTC.

This chain links TRBV27 with TRBJ1-4, with D possibly TRBD1 on 5 matching bases. Germline-derived CDR1 and CDR2 are MNHEY and SMNVEV (reference sequence). V was pared by 6 bases and J by 3 bases, with 14 bases between. The CDR3 is 15 residues long. The CDR3 nucleotides read TGTGCCAGCAGACAAGCCGGGGACTCTAATGAAAAACTGTTTTTT. It is translated as CASRQAGDSNEKLFF. Variable domain in full (rest from reference TRBV27 and TRBJ1-4): EAQVTQNPRYLITVTGKKLTVTCSQNMNHEYMSWYRQDPGLGLRQIYYSMNVEVTDKGDVPEGYKVSRKEKRNFPLILESPSPNQTSLYFCASRQAGDSNEKLFFGSGTQLSVL.

This clone occurred a few times. The genes are TRBV7-2 and TRBJ1-6; D might be TRBD1 (5 bases). The V and J ends lost 2 bases and 14 bases respectively, with 16 bases between them. This CDR3 comprises 14 residues. CDR1 and CDR2 from the germline V gene are SGHTA and FQGNSA. The CDR3 DNA follows: TGTGCCAGCAGCTTAACAAAACAGGATAGAACCCTCCACTTT. Protein: CASSLTKQDRTLHF. The full variable domain, its missing parts supplied by reference TRBV7-2 and TRBJ1-6, is GAGVSQSPSNKVTEKGKDVELRCDPISGHTALYWYRQSLGQGLEFLIYFQGNSAPDKSGLPSDRFSAERTGGSVSTLTIQRTQQEDSAVYLCASSLTKQDRTLHFGNGTRLTVT.

There are a few counts of this clone. The chain combines TRBV4-1 with TRBJ1-6, with 8 bases matching TRBD1. CDR3 length: 20 amino acids. Germline V gene data show CDR1 as MGHRA and CDR2 as YSYEKL. Trimming removed 0 bases from V and 0 bases from J; junction bases left unmatched: 10. CDR3 loop: CASSQEPGGLPSSYNSPLHF. The CDR3 DNA sequence: TGCGCCAGCAGCCAAGAGCCAGGGGGCCTACCGAGCTCCTATAATTCACCCCTCCACTTT.

This clone was picked up one time. This CDR3 is also generated by other DNA sequences in the sample. The chain combines TRBV5-4 with TRBJ2-7; the D is unclear. V was pared by 0 bases and J by 4 bases, with 5 bases between. Germline V gives CDR1 SGHNT, CDR2 YYREEE (reference sequence). The CDR3 consists of 12 residues. For the CDR3, the DNA is TGTGCCAGCAGCTTGGGGGGTTACGAGCAGTACTTC. Amino acid sequence: CASSLGGYEQYF.

This rearrangement joins TRBV10-3 to TRBJ1-1; 8 bases line up with TRBD1. V lost 6 bases and J lost 2; bases outside the gene matches: 5. The CDR3 is made up of 14 amino acids. In germline, CDR1 is ENHRY, CDR2 SYGVKD. The CDR3 bases are TGTGCCATCAGCAGACAGGGGACCAACACTGAAGCTTTCTTT. Its translation: CAISRQGTNTEAFF.

This sequence joins TRBV3-1 (or the pseudogene TRBV3-2) and TRBJ2-3, with TRBD2 matching over 9 bases. There are 14 residues in the CDR3. V was clipped by 6 bases and J by 6 bases; unmatched bases: 7. Germline lookup yields CDR1 LGHDT and CDR2 YNNKEL (reference sequence). This CDR3 reads CASSVSGGGDTQYF. DNA for the CDR3: TGTGCCAGCAGTGTTAGCGGGGGTGGGGATACGCAGTATTTT.

V gene TRBV5-5 combines with J gene TRBJ1-2; D is unclear. Germline-derived CDR1 and CDR2 are SGHKS and YYEKEE (reference sequence). This CDR3 is built from 14 residues. V lost 5 bases and J lost 3, with 14 bases in between. CDR3 nucleotide sequence: TGTGCCAGCAGTCCTTGGTCAAGGGACTATGGCTACACCTTC. Translated: CASSPWSRDYGYTF. The whole variable domain, remainder taken from reference TRBV5-5 and TRBJ1-2, is DAGVTQSPTHLIKTRGQQVTLRCSPISGHKSVSWYQQVLGQGPQFIFQYYEKEERGRGNFPDRFSARQFPNYSSELNVNALLLGDSALYLCASSPWSRDYGYTFGSGTRLTVV.

The gene calls are TRBV7-3 and TRBJ2-1; the D is unclear. Per the germline V gene, CDR1 is SGHTA and CDR2 is FQGTGA. This CDR3 region has 16 residues. Trimming took off 4 bases at V and 9 bases at J, with 22 bases between the two ends. Here the CDR3 DNA reads TGTGCCAGCAGCTCTAGACCGGGCCAGGTTTTCGGTGAGCAGTTCTTC. This codes for CASSSRPGQVFGEQFF.

This chain links TRBV18 with TRBJ1-2; no reliable D call. CDR1 is KGHSH and CDR2 is LQKENI in the germline V gene. Trimming shortened V by 2 bases and J by 4 bases, and 20 bases separated the two germline ends. The CDR3 has 17 amino acids. The CDR3 DNA sequence: TGTGCCAGCTCACCAGACGCGCTAACGGAAGCTAGCTATGGCTACACCTTC. This translates into CASSPDALTEASYGYTF.

V usage is TRBV4-2 and J usage is TRBJ2-7; unclear D gene. The germline V gene has CDR1 LGHNA and CDR2 YNFKEQ. There are 13 residues in the CDR3. The V end was cut by 6 bases, the J end by 2 bases, with 11 bases between. The CDR3 sequence: CASSFTGPYEQYF. DNA for the CDR3: TGTGCCAGCAGTTTCACTGGTCCCTACGAGCAGTACTTC.

This clone was counted a few times. A junction boundary mismatches the germline segment, possibly from a read error. The rearrangement links TRBV7-7 to TRBJ2-2, with 7 positions matching TRBD1. Germline V gene lookup returns CDR1 SSHAT and CDR2 FNYEAQ (reference sequence). The CDR3 runs to 14 residues. Here the CDR3 reads CASSWDSLTGELFF. Here the CDR3 DNA reads TGTGCTAGCAGCTGGGACAGTCTCACCGGGGAGCTGTTTTTT. The whole variable domain, filled in from reference TRBV7-7 and TRBJ2-2, reads GAGVSQSPRYKVTKRGQDVTLRCDPISSHATLYWYQQALGQGPEFLTYFNYEAQPDKSGLPSDRFSAERPEGSISTLTIQRTEQRDSAMYRCASSWDSLTGELFFGEGSRLTVL.

In its sample, this clone was seen once. This chain links TRBV7-9 with TRBJ2-3; D gene uncertain. Deletions cut 3 bases from V and 2 bases from J, with 9 bases between. The germline V gene encodes CDR1 SEHNR and CDR2 FQNEAQ (reference sequence). The CDR3 is 14 amino acids. CDR3 in DNA: TGTGCCAGCAGCTTTCTAGTAGTCACAGATACGCAGTATTTT. Its translation: CASSFLVVTDTQYF.